Sequencing of this T cell receptor (beta chain) was carried out in a study of identifying expanded T cells in peripheral blood. Broader study findings: Two-week clone count variance significantly increased as total template count grew. Over two and four weeks, about 15 and 19 clones changed, versus roughly 1.2 between replicates.

With regard to this clone: The antigen is undetermined.

Healthy donors had no documented immune events, such as infections, while sampled. Trimming cost V 6 bases and J 6 bases; bases outside gene matches: 7. Germline V lookup: CDR1 MDHEN, CDR2 SYDVKM. The CDR3 length is 16 residues. Method: immunoSEQ multiplex PCR; TCRdb's copy keeps in-frame clones and lacks some. The table lists some 78,000 clones, 84% of them singletons. The sequence was obtained from a person aged 18 to 75 in good health. Sequenced: blood. V is TRBV28 and J is TRBJ2-2; 13 bases match TRBD2. CDR3 sequence reads: CASRPTSGRTPGELFF. The CDR3 DNA sequence: TGTGCCAGCAGGCCGACTAGCGGGAGGACCCCCGGGGAGCTGTTTTTT. Drawing the rest from reference TRBV28 and TRBJ2-2, the complete variable domain is DVKVTQSSRYLVKRTGEKVFLECVQDMDHENMFWYRQDPGLGLRLIYFSYDVKMKEKGDIPEGYSVSREKKERFSLILESASTNQTSMYLCASRPTSGRTPGELFFGEGSRLTVL.